A single sample is the source of the 18 T cell receptor beta chains below, sequenced in a study of human T cells and chemical hapten exposure. Sample time point: patch test 3, about 24 weeks after DPC sensitization. Treatment denoted: therapeutic diphenylcyclopropenone sensitization with weekly scalp DPC. TCRdb re-called the RACE reads with MiXCR, one entry per CDR3 protein. This sample has approximately 86,000 distinct CDR3 sequences, with 9.5% to 13% found just once. The input for sequencing was whole blood, taken in connection with sensitization to the hapten diphenylcyclopropenone (DPC). The receptors shown here come from a woman in her twenties or thirties with alopecia areata. Some clones in this sample may be carry-over from other donors' samples.

The rearrangement uses TRBV18 and TRBJ2-3; 8 nucleotides align to TRBD1. Germline trimming cut 4 bases from V and 3 bases from J; bases unmatched to any gene: 9. Germline values: CDR1 KGHSH, CDR2 LQKENI. The CDR3 sequence is 16 residues long. The CDR3 DNA reads as TGTGCCAGCTCACTAGGCGGACAGGGCTCGACAGATACGCAGTATTTT. Protein: CASSLGGQGSTDTQYF.

This clonotype was observed a handful of times. The CDR3 DNA reads TGTGCCAGCAGTTTCTCCAGGGGACCCACCTATGGCTACACCTTC. It encodes CASSFSRGPTYGYTF. The gene calls are TRBV28 and TRBJ1-2, with D possibly TRBD1 on 6 matching bases. Per the germline V gene, CDR1 is MDHEN and CDR2 is SYDVKM. The CDR3 runs to 15 residues. V was trimmed by 3 bases and J by 4 bases, leaving 15 bases between them.

The J gene is TRBJ2-7, the V gene TRBV6-1; possibly TRBD2 for D (5 bases). The V end lost 8 bases, the J end lost 5 bases, and 16 bases lay between the germline ends. In germline, CDR1 is MNHNS, CDR2 SASEGT. The CDR3 is 13 residues long. CDR3: CASARDPADEQYV. CDR3 sequence (DNA): TGTGCCAGCGCTCGGGATCCCGCCGACGAGCAGTACGTC.

The rearrangement joins TRBV9 to TRBJ1-1, with a weak D call TRBD1 (5 bases). The germline V and J ends were trimmed by 4 bases and 1 base, with 14 bases remaining between them. CDR1 and CDR2 (germline): SGDLS, YYNGEE. The CDR3 contains 15 residues. Written as DNA, the CDR3 is TGTGCCAGCAGCACTGCGGGGGTTTCGAACACTGAAGCTTTCTTT. It is translated as CASSTAGVSNTEAFF.

This clonotype was detected only a few times. This sequence joins TRBV28 and TRBJ1-4; the D gene is possibly TRBD1 (5 bases). Germline V gene sequence: CDR1 MDHEN, CDR2 SYDVKM. The CDR3 runs to 14 residues. V lost 6 bases and J 4 bases, leaving 12 bases between the germline ends. CDR3 amino acids: CASRLTVLNEKLFF. CDR3 sequence (DNA): TGTGCCAGCAGGCTGACAGTCCTTAATGAAAAACTGTTTTTT.

In its sample, this clonotype was seen a few times. The V call is TRBV6-5, the J call TRBJ1-5, with D maybe TRBD1 (5 bases). CDR3 length: 13 amino acids. The germline gives CDR1 MNHEY, CDR2 SVGAGI. Trimming took off 7 bases at V and 3 bases at J, with 10 bases between the two ends. The CDR3 is CASKRRVNQPQHF. In DNA form, the CDR3 reads TGTGCCAGCAAACGCAGGGTCAATCAGCCCCAGCATTTT.

This clonotype was picked up a small number of times. The chain joins TRBV6-2 or TRBV6-3 to TRBJ2-7; maybe TRBD1 (5 bases). Trimming stripped 2 bases from V and 5 bases from J, with 7 bases between. The CDR3 is made up of 12 amino acids. Germline V gives CDR1 MNHEY, CDR2 SVGEGT. CDR3 in DNA: TGTGCCAGCAGTTACAGGGGCAACGAGCAGTACTTC. This gives the protein CASSYRGNEQYF.

This chain connects TRBV3-1 to TRBJ2-7; 10 positions match TRBD2. In germline, CDR1 is LGHDT, CDR2 YNNKEL (reference sequence). V was pared by 0 bases and J by 5 bases, with 7 bases of the junction left unmatched. CDR3 length equals 16 residues. CDR3 sequence (DNA): TGTGCCAGCAGCCAAGATTTCGGGACTAGCGTGAACGAGCAGTACTTC. It yields the protein CASSQDFGTSVNEQYF.

The chain has TRBV5-8 and TRBJ2-5, with unresolved D. Germline assignment: CDR1 SGHTS and CDR2 YDEGEE. The CDR3 has 13 residues. V gave up 0 bases and J gave up 2 bases, with 5 bases separating them. The CDR3 region has the DNA TGTGCCAGCAGCTTGGCACAGCAAGAGACCCAGTACTTC. It codes for CASSLAQQETQYF.

The gene calls are TRBV28 and TRBJ2-4; D is uncertain. V shed 1 base and J shed 0 bases, with 13 bases lying between them. The CDR3 has 17 residues. CDR1 MDHEN and CDR2 SYDVKM come from the germline V gene. In DNA, the CDR3 is TGTGCCAGCAGTTTATTGGGCAGAGGCCTAGCCAAAAACATTCAGTACTTC. As protein: CASSLLGRGLAKNIQYF.

This chain uses TRBV28 with TRBJ2-7; no firm D call. CDR3 size: 13 residues. Germline V gene lookup returns CDR1 MDHEN and CDR2 SYDVKM. V was clipped by 6 bases and J by 6 bases, with 15 bases between them. CDR3 in DNA: TGTGCCAGCAGCCTACACCCCCGGCGCGAGCAGTACTTC. Translation gives CASSLHPRREQYF.

This chain links TRBV27 with TRBJ2-1; 7 bases line up with TRBD1. Germline CDR1 is MNHEY and CDR2 is SMNVEV (reference sequence). This CDR3 has 15 amino acids. V trimming: 6 bases; J trimming: 3 bases; junction bases outside the gene matches: 8. The chain's CDR3 is CASRTGTENYNEQFF. CDR3 coding DNA: TGTGCCAGCAGGACTGGGACAGAAAACTACAATGAGCAGTTCTTC.

The chain combines TRBV3-1 with TRBJ2-3; D unclear. The CDR3 spans 15 residues. V was clipped by 0 bases and J by 6 bases, with 13 bases between them. From germline, CDR1 is LGHDT and CDR2 YNNKEL (reference sequence). In DNA, the CDR3 is TGTGCCAGCAGCCAAGATCAGTCTGGCGCGGATACGCAGTATTTT. It codes for CASSQDQSGADTQYF.

This clonotype was seen a handful of times. V gene TRBV5-1 combines with J gene TRBJ2-2; D is perhaps TRBD2 (5 bases). V was shortened by 0 bases and J by 5 bases, with 17 bases between the two germline ends. The CDR3 is 17 residues long. Germline CDR1 and CDR2: SGHRS and YFSETQ. CDR3 sequence reads: CASSLAMGRSVTGELFF. CDR3 nucleotide sequence: TGCGCCAGCAGCTTGGCGATGGGGAGATCAGTGACCGGGGAGCTGTTTTTT.

This chain uses TRBV20-1 with TRBJ2-7, with 9 bases identical to TRBD1. CDR3 size: 15 residues. V shed 5 bases and J 6 bases; nucleotides not matched to a gene: 14. CDR1 is DFQATT, CDR2 SNEGSKA, per germline (reference sequence). The CDR3: CSAHRRQGVTGEQYF. CDR3 coding DNA: TGCAGTGCTCACCGCCGACAGGGGGTGACTGGCGAGCAGTACTTC.

This clonotype occurred many times. The chain uses TRBV28 and TRBJ2-4, with 9 nucleotides matching TRBD1. V lost 5 bases to trimming and J lost 6 bases; unmatched junction nucleotides: 5. This CDR3 region has 14 residues. The germline gives CDR1 MDHEN, CDR2 SYDVKM. The CDR3 nucleotides are TGTGCCAGCAGTCCAGGGACAGGGAGAAACATTCAGTACTTC. Amino acids: CASSPGTGRNIQYF.

This clonotype was seen ten or more times. The J gene is TRBJ1-4, the V gene TRBV14; tentative D call: TRBD1 (5 bases). CDR3 length: 14 residues. The ends were cut back, 1 base at V and 3 bases at J, with 6 bases in the middle. The germline CDR1 and CDR2 sequences are SGHDN and FVKESK. The CDR3 DNA follows: TGTGCCAGCAGCCAAGTGGGGGCTAATGAAAAACTGTTTTTT. This encodes CASSQVGANEKLFF. Together with reference TRBV14 and TRBJ1-4, the CDR3 gives the full variable domain: EAGVTQFPSHSVIEKGQTVTLRCDPISGHDNLYWYRRVMGKEIKFLLHFVKESKQDESGMPNNRFLAERTGGTYSTLKVQPAELEDSGVYFCASSQVGANEKLFFGSGTQLSVL.

Concerning this clonotype itself: The limits of the CDR3 on the DNA are not certain, so only TCRdb's listed CDR3 is given. J is TRBJ2-3 and V is TRBV7-2; the DNA was not used to check the table's D call, TRBD1. The CDR3 comprises 12 residues, both ends counted. Germline assignment: CDR1 SGHTA and CDR2 FQGNSA. The CDR3: CACSAGADTQYF.